The sequence of this T cell receptor beta chain was determined in a study of CD8+CD57+ T cells in acquired aplastic anemia. Flow cytometry had shown expanded CD8+CD57+ cells in the patients chosen for sequencing. TCR beta VDJ and CDR3 profiles were obtained from a genomic DNA template. TCRdb passed the reads through MiXCR, listing each CDR3 protein once. This table holds fewer than 250,000 distinct CDR3 sequences, more than 40% found once. There are 15 residues in the CDR3. The germline V gene has CDR1 SNHLY and CDR2 FYNNEI. Trimming shortened V by 6 bases and J by 0 bases, and 11 bases separated the two germline ends.

Sequences were obtained from sorted CD4+, CD8+, or CD8+CD57+ T cells (not recorded which) from PBMCs. The clonotype originates from a human donor with aplastic anemia. V gene TRBV2 combines with J gene TRBJ1-4; no clear D. For the CDR3, the DNA is TGTGCCAGCAGCGGTACGACGGCAACTAATGAAAAACTGTTTTTT. Protein: CASSGTTATNEKLFF.